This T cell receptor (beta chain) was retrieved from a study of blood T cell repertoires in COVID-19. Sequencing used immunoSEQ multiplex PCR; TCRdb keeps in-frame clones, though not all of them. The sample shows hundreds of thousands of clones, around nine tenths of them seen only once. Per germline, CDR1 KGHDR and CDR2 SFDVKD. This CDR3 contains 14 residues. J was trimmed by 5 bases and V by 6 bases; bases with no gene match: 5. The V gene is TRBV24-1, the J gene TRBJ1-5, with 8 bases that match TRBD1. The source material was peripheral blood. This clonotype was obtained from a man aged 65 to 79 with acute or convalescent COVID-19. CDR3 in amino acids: CATSQGAAYQPQHF. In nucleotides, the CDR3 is TGTGCCACCAGTCAGGGGGCCGCCTATCAGCCCCAGCATTTT.